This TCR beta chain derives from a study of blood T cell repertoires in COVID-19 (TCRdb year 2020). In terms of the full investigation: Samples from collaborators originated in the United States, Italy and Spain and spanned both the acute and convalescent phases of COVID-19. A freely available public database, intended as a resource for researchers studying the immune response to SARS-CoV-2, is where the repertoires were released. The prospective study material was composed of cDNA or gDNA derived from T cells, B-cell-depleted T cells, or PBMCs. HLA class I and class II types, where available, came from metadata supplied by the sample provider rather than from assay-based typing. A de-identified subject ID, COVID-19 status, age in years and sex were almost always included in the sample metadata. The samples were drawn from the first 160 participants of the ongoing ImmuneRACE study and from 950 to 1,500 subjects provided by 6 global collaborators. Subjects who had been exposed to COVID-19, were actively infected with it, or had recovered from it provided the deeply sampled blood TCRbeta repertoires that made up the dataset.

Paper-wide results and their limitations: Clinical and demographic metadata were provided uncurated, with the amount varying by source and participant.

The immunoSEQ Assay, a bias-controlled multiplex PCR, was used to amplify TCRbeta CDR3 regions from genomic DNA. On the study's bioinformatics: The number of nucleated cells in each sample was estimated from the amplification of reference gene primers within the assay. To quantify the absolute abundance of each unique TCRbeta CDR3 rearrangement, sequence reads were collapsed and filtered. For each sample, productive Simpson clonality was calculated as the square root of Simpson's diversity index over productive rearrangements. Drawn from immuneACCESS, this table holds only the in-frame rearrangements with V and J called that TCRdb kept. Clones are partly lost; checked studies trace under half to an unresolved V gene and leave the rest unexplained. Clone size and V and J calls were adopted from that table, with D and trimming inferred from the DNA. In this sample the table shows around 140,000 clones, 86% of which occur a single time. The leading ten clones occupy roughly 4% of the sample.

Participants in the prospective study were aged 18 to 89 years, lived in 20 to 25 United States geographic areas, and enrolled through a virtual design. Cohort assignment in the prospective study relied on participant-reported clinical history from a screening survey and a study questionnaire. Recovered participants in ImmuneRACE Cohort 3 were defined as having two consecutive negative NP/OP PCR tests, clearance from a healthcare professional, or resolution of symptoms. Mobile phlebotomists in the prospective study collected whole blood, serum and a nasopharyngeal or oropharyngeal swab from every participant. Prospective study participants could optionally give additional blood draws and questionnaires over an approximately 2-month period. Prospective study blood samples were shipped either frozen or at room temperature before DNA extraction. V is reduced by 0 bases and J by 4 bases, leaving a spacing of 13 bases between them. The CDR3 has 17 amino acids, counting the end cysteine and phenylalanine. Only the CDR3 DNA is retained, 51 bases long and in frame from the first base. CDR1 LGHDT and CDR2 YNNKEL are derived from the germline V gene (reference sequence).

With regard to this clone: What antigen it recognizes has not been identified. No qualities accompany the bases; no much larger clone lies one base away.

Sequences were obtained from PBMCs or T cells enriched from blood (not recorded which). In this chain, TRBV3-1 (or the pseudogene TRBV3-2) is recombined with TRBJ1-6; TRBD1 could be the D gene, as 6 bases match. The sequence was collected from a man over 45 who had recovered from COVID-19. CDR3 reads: CASSQELGQTYNSPLHF. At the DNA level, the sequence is TGTGCCAGCAGCCAAGAACTAGGACAGACGTATAATTCACCCCTCCACTTT.